Listed below are T cell receptor beta chains from one sample, sequenced in a study of T-cell reconstitution after alpha-beta-depleted transplantation in children. MiXCR was run by TCRdb on the PCR reads, yielding one entry per CDR3 protein. The sample carries some 220,000 distinct CDR3 sequences, roughly 11% recorded once. This material consisted of PBMCs, taken before TCRalphabeta/CD19-depleted stem cell transplant. The receptors shown here come from a child less than two years old with acute myeloid leukemia, due to receive a stem cell transplant. CDR3s leave out the opening cysteine and the closing phenylalanine or tryptophan. Expanded clones get a size class; other rows say once, few or many, or leave the size out.

abundance: many
j_gene: TRBJ2-7
v_gene: TRBV20-1
CDR3aa: SALSGRFSYEQY

abundance: many
j_gene: TRBJ1-4
v_gene: TRBV5-4
CDR3aa: ASSYATNEKLF

abundance: many
j_gene: TRBJ1-1
v_gene: TRBV5-1
CDR3aa: ASSWGTITEAF

abundance: many
j_gene: TRBJ2-5
v_gene: TRBV20-1
CDR3aa: SAPHSAAQY

abundance: many
j_gene: TRBJ2-7
v_gene: TRBV27
CDR3aa: ASSKPGQASYEQY

abundance: many
j_gene: TRBJ1-2
v_gene: TRBV5-1
CDR3aa: ASHPFAGTTGYT

abundance: many
j_gene: TRBJ1-1
v_gene: TRBV7-2
CDR3aa: ASSSLTSTEAF

abundance: many
j_gene: TRBJ1-5
v_gene: TRBV6-1
CDR3aa: ASSRRGGGQPQH

abundance: many
j_gene: TRBJ2-5
v_gene: TRBV27
CDR3aa: ASSIYQETQY

abundance: many
j_gene: TRBJ2-1
v_gene: TRBV3-1
CDR3aa: ASSQVGPSYNEQF

abundance: many
j_gene: TRBJ1-1
v_gene: TRBV5-1
CDR3aa: ASSLGGILNTEAF

abundance: many
j_gene: TRBJ2-3
v_gene: TRBV20-1
CDR3aa: SARDSREYLIDTQY

abundance: many
j_gene: TRBJ2-1
v_gene: TRBV4-2
CDR3aa: ASSRGTSIYNEQF

abundance: many
j_gene: TRBJ2-1
v_gene: TRBV5-1
CDR3aa: ASSLAGRSSYNEQF

abundance: .
j_gene: TRBJ1-5
v_gene: TRBV15
CDR3aa: ATRLGQGARKGNQPQH

abundance: many
j_gene: TRBJ2-7
v_gene: TRBV6-2/TRBV6-3
CDR3aa: ASSPGLATYEQY

abundance: .
j_gene: TRBJ2-7
v_gene: TRBV7-3
CDR3aa: ASSLTRDYEQY

abundance: many
j_gene: TRBJ1-6
v_gene: TRBV7-8
CDR3aa: ASSLGQINSPLH

abundance: many
j_gene: TRBJ2-3
v_gene: TRBV7-3
CDR3aa: ASSLMLWDTQY

abundance: many
j_gene: TRBJ2-1
v_gene: TRBV10-3
CDR3aa: AIMNRGFYNEQF

abundance: few
j_gene: TRBJ2-3
v_gene: TRBV20-1
CDR3aa: SARTEGAALTDTQY

abundance: many
j_gene: TRBJ2-1
v_gene: TRBV7-2
CDR3aa: ASSPSGEGNEQF

abundance: many
j_gene: TRBJ1-1
v_gene: TRBV5-1
CDR3aa: ASSWGSLEGNTEAF

abundance: many
j_gene: TRBJ1-5
v_gene: TRBV12-3/TRBV12-4
CDR3aa: ASSVNSYSNQPQH

abundance: many
j_gene: TRBJ1-1
v_gene: TRBV12-3/TRBV12-4
CDR3aa: ASSSRGIEAF

abundance: many
j_gene: TRBJ1-1
v_gene: TRBV12-3/TRBV12-4
CDR3aa: ASSYGGHRNTEAF

abundance: many
j_gene: TRBJ2-7
v_gene: TRBV10-3
CDR3aa: AISEGVRTSGREVQY

abundance: many
j_gene: TRBJ2-1
v_gene: TRBV5-1
CDR3aa: ASSLRLAVYNEQF

abundance: many
j_gene: TRBJ2-1
v_gene: TRBV7-6
CDR3aa: ASSLDAYISSYNEQF

abundance: many
j_gene: TRBJ1-2
v_gene: TRBV5-4
CDR3aa: ASSTKMDRGYGYT

abundance: many
j_gene: TRBJ2-7
v_gene: TRBV7-8
CDR3aa: ASSPLGLAETYEQY

abundance: many
j_gene: TRBJ1-4
v_gene: TRBV5-1
CDR3aa: ASSAGQLNEKLF

abundance: many
j_gene: TRBJ1-1
v_gene: TRBV7-2
CDR3aa: ASSFSSEAF

abundance: many
j_gene: TRBJ2-7
v_gene: TRBV20-1
CDR3aa: SARDMGFLAGGYEQY

abundance: many
j_gene: TRBJ2-7
v_gene: TRBV7-3
CDR3aa: ASSLTGGGAYEQY

abundance: few
j_gene: TRBJ2-7
v_gene: TRBV6-5
CDR3aa: ASSYSISGNYEQY

abundance: few
j_gene: TRBJ2-2
v_gene: TRBV2
CDR3aa: ASMGGSANTGELF

abundance: many
j_gene: TRBJ2-7
v_gene: TRBV20-1
CDR3aa: SAPGTSNYEQY

abundance: .
j_gene: TRBJ1-5
v_gene: TRBV12-3/TRBV12-4
CDR3aa: ASSFAWNQPQH

abundance: many
j_gene: TRBJ2-1
v_gene: TRBV3-1
CDR3aa: ASSPRTSGSPPF

abundance: many
j_gene: TRBJ2-7
v_gene: TRBV6-5
CDR3aa: ASSYSESGGAYEQY

abundance: many
j_gene: TRBJ2-3
v_gene: TRBV20-1
CDR3aa: SARLDITDTQY

abundance: many
j_gene: TRBJ2-1
v_gene: TRBV20-1
CDR3aa: SATAGTTYNEQF

abundance: many
j_gene: TRBJ2-3
v_gene: TRBV5-1
CDR3aa: ASSSAPDRGPDTQY

abundance: many
j_gene: TRBJ2-3
v_gene: TRBV7-8
CDR3aa: ASSFGGGKISTDTQY

abundance: .
j_gene: TRBJ1-2
v_gene: TRBV9
CDR3aa: ASSVDRSFYGYT

abundance: many
j_gene: TRBJ1-5
v_gene: TRBV20-1
CDR3aa: SATTGSNQPQH

abundance: many
j_gene: TRBJ2-5
v_gene: TRBV5-5
CDR3aa: ASSAAGLATETQY

abundance: many
j_gene: TRBJ2-1
v_gene: TRBV5-1
CDR3aa: ASSLRQRSSYNEQF

abundance: many
j_gene: TRBJ2-7
v_gene: TRBV20-1
CDR3aa: SARHGGYEQY

abundance: many
j_gene: TRBJ2-7
v_gene: TRBV3-1
CDR3aa: ASSPGTKVYEQY

abundance: many
j_gene: TRBJ2-1
v_gene: TRBV12-3/TRBV12-4
CDR3aa: ASLLGTRTSPNEQF

abundance: many
j_gene: TRBJ2-7
v_gene: TRBV5-1
CDR3aa: ASSLERGTYEQY

abundance: .
j_gene: TRBJ1-1
v_gene: TRBV7-8
CDR3aa: ASSGYYPGQEGTEAF

abundance: many
j_gene: TRBJ1-1
v_gene: TRBV7-2
CDR3aa: ASSLRLQGRSGTEAF

abundance: many
j_gene: TRBJ2-7
v_gene: TRBV20-1
CDR3aa: SVRKAVNVEQY

abundance: many
j_gene: TRBJ1-4
v_gene: TRBV18
CDR3aa: ASSPPATNEKLF

abundance: many
j_gene: TRBJ1-4
v_gene: TRBV9
CDR3aa: ASSPDRLNEKLF